This TCR beta chain was found in a study of shared clonotypes between healthy human individuals. The study, taken as a whole, reports: Memory subsets generally showed smaller estimated richness than naive subsets did.

The V end lost 0 bases, the J end lost 4 bases, and 9 bases lay between the germline ends. This CDR3 comprises 14 residues. Germline V gene sequence: CDR1 SGHRS, CDR2 YFSETQ. The assay was immunoSEQ multiplex PCR, and TCRdb's table has in-frame clones only and misses some. The profile shows over a million clones, about 96% of them singletons. A note on this clone: Its antigen is undetermined. At the DNA level, this CDR3 is encoded by other sequences in the same sample as well.

A split of CD4+ cells into CD45RA+ naive and CD45RA-negative memory subsets was performed. The clonotype was recovered from a man under 40 in good health. V and J are TRBV5-1 and TRBJ2-3, with D unclear. The source material was naive CD4+ T cells sorted from blood. The subset: CD45RA+ positively selected. The CDR3 loop reads CASSLAASSDTQYF. The CDR3 nucleotides are TGCGCCAGCAGCTTGGCCGCTAGTTCAGATACGCAGTATTTT. The full variable domain, its missing parts supplied by reference TRBV5-1 and TRBJ2-3, is KAGVTQTPRYLIKTRGQQVTLSCSPISGHRSVSWYQQTPGQGLQFLFEYFSETQRNKGNFPGRFSGRQFSNSRSEMNVSTLELGDSALYLCASSLAASSDTQYFGPGTRLTVL.